These 11 T cell receptor beta chains came from one sample sequenced in a study of blood T cell repertoires in COVID-19 (dated by TCRdb to about 2020). Library prep was done by the immunoSEQ multiplex PCR assay. TCRdb carries this immuneACCESS record with in-frame sequences only. Its versions omit some clonotypes, under half of them owing to an unresolved V gene in the studies checked, with the rest unexplained. This sample gives about 89,000 clones in total; 80% of them show up just once. Roughly 21% of the sample is in the top ten clones. Material for sequencing was peripheral blood. The receptors were sampled from a woman aged 80 or over with acute or convalescent COVID-19.

The chain uses TRBV3-1 (or the pseudogene TRBV3-2) and TRBJ2-3, with 7 nucleotides matching TRBD2. In germline, CDR1 is LGHDT, CDR2 YNNKEL (reference sequence). The trim removed 1 base at V and 0 bases at J, leaving 7 bases unmatched. The length of the CDR3 is 17 residues. As DNA, the CDR3 is TGTGCCAGCAGCCAAGGGCATCTGGGGGGGAGCACAGATACGCAGTATTTT. Protein sequence: CASSQGHLGGSTDTQYF.

The rearrangement uses TRBV6-5 and TRBJ1-1; 9 bases match TRBD1. This CDR3 region has 15 residues. The junction had 6 bases not matched to a gene; V was cut back by 7 bases and J by 0 bases. Germline CDR1 and CDR2: MNHEY and SVGAGI. The CDR3 reads CASTLWDRVNTEAFF. The CDR3 DNA is TGTGCCAGCACTCTATGGGACAGGGTGAACACTGAAGCTTTCTTT.

The rearrangement joins TRBV6-5 to TRBJ1-6; D remains unclear. Trimming pared 6 bases from V and 6 bases from J, leaving 6 bases between. CDR1 and CDR2 from the germline V gene are MNHEY and SVGAGI. The CDR3 runs 12 residues. In nucleotides, the CDR3 is TGTGCCAGCAGCCTCCTTAATTCACCCCTCCACTTT. Translated: CASSLLNSPLHF.

CDR3 in DNA: TGTGCCAGCAGCTTAGGACGACAAGATCGGCAGTTCTTC. Translation: CASSLGRQDRQFF. The chain joins TRBV11-2 to TRBJ2-1; no reliable D call. V lost 1 base to trimming and J lost 12 bases, with 13 bases between them. Germline assignment: CDR1 SGHAT and CDR2 FQNNGV. This CDR3 comprises 13 residues.

The V call is TRBV19, the J call TRBJ2-5; 7 bases are shared with TRBD2. There are 14 residues in the CDR3. Germline trimming cut 2 bases from V and 2 bases from J; bases unmatched to any gene: 2. Looked up from germline, CDR1 is LNHDA and CDR2 is SQIVND (reference sequence). Written as DNA, the CDR3 is TGTGCCAGTAGTATAACTAGCGCACAAGAGACCCAGTACTTC. This codes for CASSITSAQETQYF.

This clone was seen a handful of times. The chain carries TRBV5-1 and TRBJ2-3; D uncertain. From germline, CDR1 is SGHRS and CDR2 YFSETQ. The CDR3 runs to 12 residues. Deletions cut 0 bases from V and 5 bases from J, with 4 bases between. The CDR3, as DNA: TGCGCCAGCAGCTTGGCGCGAGATACGCAGTATTTT. Protein sequence: CASSLARDTQYF.

This clone was detected many times. The chain carries TRBV7-3 and TRBJ2-7, with TRBD1 as a possible D gene (6 bases). Trimming stripped 1 base from V and 5 bases from J, with 12 bases between. From germline, CDR1 is SGHTA and CDR2 FQGTGA. This CDR3 region has 14 residues. The CDR3 DNA reads TGTGCCAGCAGCTTAAAAGGGGGTTTCGACGAGCAGTACTTC. Residues: CASSLKGGFDEQYF.

The chain has TRBV10-3 and TRBJ2-1; 10 nucleotides match TRBD2. V lost 0 bases and J lost 5; bases outside the gene matches: 4. The CDR3 is made up of 16 amino acids. In germline, CDR1 is ENHRY, CDR2 SYGVKD. In DNA form, the CDR3 reads TGTGCCATCAGTGAGTCGAGCGGGAGGGAACACAATGAGCAGTTCTTC. It codes for CAISESSGREHNEQFF.

The chain links TRBV15 to TRBJ2-2; D gene uncertain. Trimming removed 0 bases at V and 8 bases at J, with 4 bases between. Looked up from germline, CDR1 is LNHNV and CDR2 is YYDKDF (reference sequence). The CDR3 has 12 amino acids. The CDR3 sequence: CATSRDYGELFF. The CDR3 nucleotides are TGTGCCACCAGCAGAGATTATGGGGAGCTGTTTTTT. The full variable domain, completed using reference TRBV15 and TRBJ2-2, is DAMVIQNPRYQVTQFGKPVTLSCSQTLNHNVMYWYQQKSSQAPKLLFHYYDKDFNNEADTPDNFQSRRPNTSFCFLDIRSPGLGDTAMYLCATSRDYGELFFGEGSRLTVL.

This clone has only a few counts. The chain employs TRBV20-1 and TRBJ2-1; no firm D call. The germline gives CDR1 DFQATT, CDR2 SNEGSKA (reference sequence). V gave up 5 bases and J gave up 3 bases, with 5 bases separating them. The CDR3 length is 11 residues. The CDR3 DNA reads as TGCAGTGCTCTCTACTACAATGAGCAGTTCTTC. The encoded protein is CSALYYNEQFF.

There are a few counts of this clone. This chain connects TRBV2 to TRBJ2-7, with D tentatively TRBD1 (5 bases). V was cut by 6 bases and J by 3 bases, with 12 bases left in between. The CDR3 runs 13 residues. Germline V CDR1 and CDR2: SNHLY, FYNNEI. This CDR3 is CASSIRTLYEQYF. The CDR3, as DNA: TGTGCCAGCAGCATCCGGACACTCTACGAGCAGTACTTC.